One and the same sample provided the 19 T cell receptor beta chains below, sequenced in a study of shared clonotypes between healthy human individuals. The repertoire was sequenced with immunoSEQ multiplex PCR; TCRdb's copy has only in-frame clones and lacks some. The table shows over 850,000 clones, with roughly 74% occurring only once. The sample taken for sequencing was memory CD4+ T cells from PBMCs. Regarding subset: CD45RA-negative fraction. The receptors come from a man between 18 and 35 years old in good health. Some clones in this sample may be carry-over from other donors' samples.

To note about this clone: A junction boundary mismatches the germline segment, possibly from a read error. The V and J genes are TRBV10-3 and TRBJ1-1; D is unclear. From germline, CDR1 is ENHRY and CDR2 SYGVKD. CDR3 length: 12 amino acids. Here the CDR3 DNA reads TGTGCCAGCAGTTGGCTGAACACTGAAGCTTTCTTT. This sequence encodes CASSWLNTEAFF.

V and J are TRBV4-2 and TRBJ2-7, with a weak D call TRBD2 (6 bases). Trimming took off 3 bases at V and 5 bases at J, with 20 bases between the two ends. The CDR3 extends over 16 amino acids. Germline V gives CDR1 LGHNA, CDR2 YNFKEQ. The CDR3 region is CASSQVLLGGSDEQYF. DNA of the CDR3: TGTGCCAGCAGCCAGGTCCTACTAGGAGGGTCCGACGAGCAGTACTTC.

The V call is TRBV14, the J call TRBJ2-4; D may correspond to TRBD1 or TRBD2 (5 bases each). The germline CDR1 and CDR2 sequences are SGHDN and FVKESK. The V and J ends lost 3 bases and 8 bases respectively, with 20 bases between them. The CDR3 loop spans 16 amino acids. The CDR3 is CASSQPGPGALDIQYF. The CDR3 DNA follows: TGTGCCAGCAGCCAGCCGGGACCCGGAGCGTTAGACATTCAGTACTTC.

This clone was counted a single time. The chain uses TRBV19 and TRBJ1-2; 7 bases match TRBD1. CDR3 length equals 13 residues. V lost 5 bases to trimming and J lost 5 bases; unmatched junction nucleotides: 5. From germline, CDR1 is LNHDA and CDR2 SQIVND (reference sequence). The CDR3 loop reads CASSLDRNYGYTF. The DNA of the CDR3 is TGTGCCAGTAGTTTGGACAGGAATTATGGCTACACCTTC.

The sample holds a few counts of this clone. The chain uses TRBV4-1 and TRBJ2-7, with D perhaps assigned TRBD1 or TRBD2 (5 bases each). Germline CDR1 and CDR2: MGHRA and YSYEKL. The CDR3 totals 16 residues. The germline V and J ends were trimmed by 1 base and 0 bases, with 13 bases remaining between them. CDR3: CASSQVGAGSSYEQYF. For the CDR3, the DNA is TGCGCCAGCAGCCAAGTTGGGGCAGGGAGCTCCTACGAGCAGTACTTC.

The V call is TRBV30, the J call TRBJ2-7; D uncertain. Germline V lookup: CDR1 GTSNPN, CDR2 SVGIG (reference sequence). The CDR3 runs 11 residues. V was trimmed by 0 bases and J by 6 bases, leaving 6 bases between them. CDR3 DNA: TGTGCCTGGAGTGTACTGGGCGAGCAGTACTTC. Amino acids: CAWSVLGEQYF.

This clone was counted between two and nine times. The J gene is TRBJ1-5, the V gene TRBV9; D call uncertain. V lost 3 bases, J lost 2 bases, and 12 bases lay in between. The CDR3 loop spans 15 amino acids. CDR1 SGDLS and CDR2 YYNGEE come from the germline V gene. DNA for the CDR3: TGTGCCAGCAGCGCTGGGTCGTCGGGCAATCAGCCCCAGCATTTT. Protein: CASSAGSSGNQPQHF.

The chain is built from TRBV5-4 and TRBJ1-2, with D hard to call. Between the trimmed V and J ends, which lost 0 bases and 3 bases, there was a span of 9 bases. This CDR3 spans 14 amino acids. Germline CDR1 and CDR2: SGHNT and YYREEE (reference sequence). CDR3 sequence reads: CASSLVEVDYGYTF. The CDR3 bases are TGTGCCAGCAGCTTGGTGGAGGTTGACTATGGCTACACCTTC.

CDR3 DNA: TGCGCCAGCAGCCCCCTTACGAGCGGGAGTAACTACAATGAGCAGTTCTTC. As protein: CASSPLTSGSNYNEQFF. The chain is built from TRBV4-3 and TRBJ2-1; 8 bases agree with TRBD2. This CDR3 is 17 amino acids long. The junction had 11 bases not matched to a gene; V was cut back by 4 bases and J by 3 bases. Per germline, CDR1 LGHNA and CDR2 YSLEER.

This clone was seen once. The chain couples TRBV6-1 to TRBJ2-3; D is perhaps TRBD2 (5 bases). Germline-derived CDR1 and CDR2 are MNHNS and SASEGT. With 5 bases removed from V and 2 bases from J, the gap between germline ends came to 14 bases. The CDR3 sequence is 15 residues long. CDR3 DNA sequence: TGTGCCAGCAGTCCACAAGCGGTCCTCACAGATACGCAGTATTTT. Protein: CASSPQAVLTDTQYF.

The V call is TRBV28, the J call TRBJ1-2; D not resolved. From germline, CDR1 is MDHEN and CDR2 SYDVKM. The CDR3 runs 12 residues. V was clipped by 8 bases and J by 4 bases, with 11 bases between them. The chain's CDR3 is CASATRSYGYTF. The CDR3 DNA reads TGTGCCAGCGCCACCCGGTCCTATGGCTACACCTTC.

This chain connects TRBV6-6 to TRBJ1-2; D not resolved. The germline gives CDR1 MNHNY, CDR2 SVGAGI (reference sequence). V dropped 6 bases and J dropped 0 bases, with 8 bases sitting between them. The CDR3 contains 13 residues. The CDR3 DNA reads TGTGCCAGCAGCCGGACGGCTAACTATGGCTACACCTTC. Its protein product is CASSRTANYGYTF.

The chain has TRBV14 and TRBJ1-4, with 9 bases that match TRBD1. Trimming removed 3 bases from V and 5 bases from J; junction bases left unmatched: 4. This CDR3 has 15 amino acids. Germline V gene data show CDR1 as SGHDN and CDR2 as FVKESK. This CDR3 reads CASSHTGGGNEKLFF. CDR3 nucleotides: TGTGCCAGCAGCCACACAGGGGGCGGAAATGAAAAACTGTTTTTT.

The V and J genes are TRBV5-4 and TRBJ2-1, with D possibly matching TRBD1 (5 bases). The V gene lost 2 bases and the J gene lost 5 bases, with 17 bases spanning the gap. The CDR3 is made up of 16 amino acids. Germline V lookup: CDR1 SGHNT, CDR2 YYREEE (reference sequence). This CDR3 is CASSFPPGAQDNEQFF. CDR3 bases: TGTGCCAGCAGCTTCCCACCTGGGGCCCAAGACAATGAGCAGTTCTTC.

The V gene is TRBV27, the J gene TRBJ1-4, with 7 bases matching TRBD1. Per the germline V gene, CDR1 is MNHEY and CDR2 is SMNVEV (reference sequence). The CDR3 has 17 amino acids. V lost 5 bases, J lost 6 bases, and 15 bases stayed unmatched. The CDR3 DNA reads TGTGCCAGCAGTCTGGGGGCCCCGGACAGGAGCTATGAAAAACTGTTTTTT. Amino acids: CASSLGAPDRSYEKLFF. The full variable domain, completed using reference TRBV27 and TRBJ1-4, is EAQVTQNPRYLITVTGKKLTVTCSQNMNHEYMSWYRQDPGLGLRQIYYSMNVEVTDKGDVPEGYKVSRKEKRNFPLILESPSPNQTSLYFCASSLGAPDRSYEKLFFGSGTQLSVL.

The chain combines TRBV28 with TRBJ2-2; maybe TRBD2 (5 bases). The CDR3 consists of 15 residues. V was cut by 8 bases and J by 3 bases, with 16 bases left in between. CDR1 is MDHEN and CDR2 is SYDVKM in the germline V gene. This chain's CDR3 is CASFSAGRDTGELFF. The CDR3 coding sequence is TGTGCCAGCTTCTCGGCGGGTAGGGACACCGGGGAGCTGTTTTTT.

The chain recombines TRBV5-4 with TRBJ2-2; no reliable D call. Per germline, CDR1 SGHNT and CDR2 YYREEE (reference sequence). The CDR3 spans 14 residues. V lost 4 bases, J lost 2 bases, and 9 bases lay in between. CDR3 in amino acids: CASSPYLNTGELFF. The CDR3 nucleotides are TGTGCCAGCAGCCCTTATCTCAACACCGGGGAGCTGTTTTTT. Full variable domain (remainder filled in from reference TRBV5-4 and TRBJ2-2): ETGVTQSPTHLIKTRGQQVTLRCSSQSGHNTVSWYQQALGQGPQFIFQYYREEENGRGNFPPRFSGLQFPNYSSELNVNALELDDSALYLCASSPYLNTGELFFGEGSRLTVL.

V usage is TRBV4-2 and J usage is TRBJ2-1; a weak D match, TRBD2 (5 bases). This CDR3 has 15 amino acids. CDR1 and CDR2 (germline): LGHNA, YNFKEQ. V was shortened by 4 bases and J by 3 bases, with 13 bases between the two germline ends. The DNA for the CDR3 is TGTGCCAGCAGCCCGTTTGCCGGGAACTACAATGAGCAGTTCTTC. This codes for CASSPFAGNYNEQFF.

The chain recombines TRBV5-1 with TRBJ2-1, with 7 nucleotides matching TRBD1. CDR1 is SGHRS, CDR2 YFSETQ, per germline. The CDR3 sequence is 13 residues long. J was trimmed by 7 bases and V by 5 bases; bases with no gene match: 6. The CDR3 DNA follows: TGCGCCAGCAGACCACAGGGGAAGAATGAGCAGTTCTTC. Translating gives CASRPQGKNEQFF.